The rows below give T cell receptor beta chains drawn from one sample of a study of PD-1 blockade in classical Hodgkin lymphoma. Libraries were prepared by immunoSEQ multiplex PCR; TCRdb keeps only in-frame clonotypes and omits some of them. The data contain 40,000 to 50,000 clones, around 86% of them singletons. Sample: peripheral blood mononuclear cells (PBMCs), taken before the second cycle of nivolumab. Receptors originate from a human donor with classical Hodgkin lymphoma. The conserved cysteine and the conserved F or W are not part of the CDR3 here. Clone size is shown for a subset of rows, as once, few, many or a class of expanded clone.

V: TRBV10-3; size: .; length: 13; J: TRBJ1-3; CDR3: AISETRSGENTIY
V: TRBV6-1; size: .; length: 13; J: TRBJ2-1; CDR3: ASSELAGGYNEQF
V: TRBV7-8; size: .; length: 11; J: TRBJ2-5; CDR3: ASSRTSGETQY
V: TRBV5-6; size: .; length: 16; J: TRBJ1-1; CDR3: ASSSRGRGFRLDTEAF
V: TRBV2; size: once; length: 12; J: TRBJ1-1; CDR3: ASSVPGQGAEAF
V: TRBV20-1; size: .; length: 9; J: TRBJ2-5; CDR3: SAGDSETQY
V: TRBV6-5; size: .; length: 12; J: TRBJ2-7; CDR3: ASRRGQGNYEQY
V: TRBV28; size: .; length: 13; J: TRBJ1-1; CDR3: ASSSPVGGRTEAF
V: TRBV5-1; size: .; length: 16; J: TRBJ1-1; CDR3: ASSTPPAVTGVGTEAF
V: TRBV11-2; size: .; length: 14; J: TRBJ2-3; CDR3: ASSLQAFGGTDTQY
V: TRBV2; size: few; length: 12; J: TRBJ2-2; CDR3: ASSEGTRTGELF
V: TRBV27; size: .; length: 12; J: TRBJ2-5; CDR3: ASSSWGAGETQY
V: TRBV7-2; size: .; length: 14; J: TRBJ2-5; CDR3: ASSLTSGGYGETQY
V: TRBV6-4; size: .; length: 12; J: TRBJ2-3; CDR3: ASSERGNADTQY
V: TRBV9; size: .; length: 12; J: TRBJ2-7; CDR3: ASSSRTGTNEQY
V: TRBV5-1; size: .; length: 12; J: TRBJ1-2; CDR3: ASSPPTGHYGYT
V: TRBV18; size: .; length: 11; J: TRBJ2-5; CDR3: ASSTGGKETQY
V: TRBV6-5; size: .; length: 13; J: TRBJ1-5; CDR3: ASSPTIYSNQPQH
V: TRBV7-9; size: .; length: 14; J: TRBJ1-6; CDR3: ASSSPTGGTGSPLH
V: TRBV6-1; size: .; length: 12; J: TRBJ1-5; CDR3: ATWLTGSNQPQH
V: TRBV6-4; size: .; length: 12; J: TRBJ2-3; CDR3: ASNRGRGTDTQY
V: TRBV4-2; size: .; length: 14; J: TRBJ2-5; CDR3: ASSQLGLAGQETQY
V: TRBV7-2; size: .; length: 13; J: TRBJ2-2; CDR3: ASSWKALNTGELF
V: TRBV9; size: .; length: 12; J: TRBJ1-4; CDR3: ASSVDGRNEKLF
V: TRBV10-3; size: .; length: 12; J: TRBJ1-4; CDR3: AISKQGDNEKLF
V: TRBV6-1; size: .; length: 12; J: TRBJ2-5; CDR3: ASSAQDRAGTQY
V: TRBV10-1; size: .; length: 9; J: TRBJ2-4; CDR3: AKMAGTIQY
V: TRBV25-1; size: .; length: 11; J: TRBJ2-2; CDR3: ASSERQSGELF
V: TRBV11-2; size: .; length: 12; J: TRBJ2-7; CDR3: ASSLVFGTHEQY
V: TRBV15; size: .; length: 14; J: TRBJ2-5; CDR3: ATSGGTGPEGETQY
V: TRBV10-2; size: .; length: 12; J: TRBJ2-7; CDR3: ASRQTGVPYEQY
V: TRBV11-2; size: once; length: 11; J: TRBJ2-1; CDR3: ASSLDRQNEQF
V: TRBV5-1; size: .; length: 13; J: TRBJ2-7; CDR3: ASSLLAGGGNEQY
V: TRBV25-1; size: .; length: 13; J: TRBJ2-5; CDR3: ASSVGQGKTETQY
V: TRBV19; size: .; length: 13; J: TRBJ1-5; CDR3: ASRQQIYSNQPQH
V: TRBV18; size: .; length: 12; J: TRBJ1-2; CDR3: ASSPVELNYGYT
V: TRBV5-1; size: .; length: 13; J: TRBJ2-7; CDR3: ASSSTSGFSYEQY
V: TRBV6-4; size: .; length: 13; J: TRBJ2-2; CDR3: ASSGTSGNTGELF
V: TRBV7-2; size: few; length: 11; J: TRBJ2-3; CDR3: ASSLGSGGWEY
V: TRBV2; size: few; length: 12; J: TRBJ2-7; CDR3: ASSGTGGRYEQY
V: TRBV6-6; size: .; length: 10; J: TRBJ1-1; CDR3: ASRVGDTEAF
V: TRBV28; size: .; length: 15; J: TRBJ2-7; CDR3: ASSLGLAGGSAYEQY
V: TRBV6-1; size: .; length: 11; J: TRBJ1-5; CDR3: ASSWARGQPQH
V: TRBV2; size: .; length: 13; J: TRBJ1-5; CDR3: ASSKRTGGFQPQH
V: TRBV5-1; size: .; length: 12; J: TRBJ2-7; CDR3: ASSLIGGNSEQY